These 21 T cell receptor beta chains were all obtained from the same sample, sequenced in a study of cytomegalovirus exposure and HLA in healthy donors. The PCR was carried out with 60 Vbeta primers and 13 Jbeta primers. Data came from immunoSEQ multiplex PCR; TCRdb stores just in-frame clones and leaves some out. The sample includes under 150,000 clones, about 86% of them seen just once. Sequenced sample: PBMCs. The receptors derive from a woman aged 30 to 39 in good health and CMV-seronegative.

The chain recombines TRBV27 with TRBJ2-2, with D perhaps TRBD2 (6 bases). Trimming cost V 9 bases and J 1 base, with 9 bases left between them. CDR3 length: 13 amino acids. CDR1 MNHEY and CDR2 SMNVEV come from the germline V gene (reference sequence). The CDR3 here is CASGGWNTGELFF. As DNA, the CDR3 is TGTGCCAGTGGGGGGTGGAACACCGGGGAGCTGTTTTTT.

The chain joins TRBV9 to TRBJ2-5; D is unresolved. The CDR3 spans 15 residues. CDR1 and CDR2 from the germline V gene are SGDLS and YYNGEE. Trimming took off 0 bases at V and 1 base at J, with 10 bases between the two ends. DNA of the CDR3: TGTGCCAGCAGCGTAGGTAACCTACGCCAAGAGACCCAGTACTTC. Protein sequence: CASSVGNLRQETQYF.

Here the CDR3 reads CASSPRTGDVANYGYTF. The CDR3 bases are TGTGCCAGCAGTCCGAGGACAGGGGACGTTGCTAACTATGGCTACACCTTC. V gene TRBV27 combines with J gene TRBJ1-2, with 9 bases that match TRBD1. Trimming cost V 5 bases and J 0 bases; bases outside gene matches: 10. Germline CDR1 and CDR2: MNHEY and SMNVEV (reference sequence). This CDR3 comprises 17 residues.

The chain uses TRBV7-6 and TRBJ2-2, with 15 bases matching TRBD2. This CDR3 has 16 amino acids. V was pared by 5 bases and J by 9 bases, with 7 bases of the junction left unmatched. The germline V gene encodes CDR1 SGHVS and CDR2 FNYEAQ. CDR3 nucleotide sequence: TGTGCCAGCAGCGCCGGACTAGCGGGAGGGCCCCGGGAGCTGTTTTTT. Translating gives CASSAGLAGGPRELFF.

V and J are TRBV15 and TRBJ1-3; 7 bases map to TRBD1. There are 18 residues in the CDR3. J lost 4 bases, V lost 4 bases, and 16 bases had no gene match. The V gene's germline CDR1 is LNHNV and CDR2 YYDKDF (reference sequence). This chain's CDR3 is CATSNLDSTRDRGNTIYF. The CDR3 DNA follows: TGTGCCACCAGCAACTTAGATTCTACCCGGGACAGAGGAAACACCATATATTTT. The variable domain in full, completed from reference TRBV15 and TRBJ1-3, reads DAMVIQNPRYQVTQFGKPVTLSCSQTLNHNVMYWYQQKSSQAPKLLFHYYDKDFNNEADTPDNFQSRRPNTSFCFLDIRSPGLGDTAMYLCATSNLDSTRDRGNTIYFGEGSWLTVV.

The J gene is TRBJ2-5, the V gene TRBV7-2; possibly TRBD1 for D (6 bases). V dropped 3 bases and J dropped 2 bases, with 13 bases sitting between them. Germline CDR1 SGHTA, CDR2 FQGNSA. There are 15 residues in the CDR3. The CDR3 is CASSLRYRVQETQYF. CDR3 bases: TGTGCCAGCAGCTTGCGATACAGGGTACAAGAGACCCAGTACTTC.

The chain recombines TRBV2 with TRBJ1-1; D is uncertain. The germline CDR1 and CDR2 sequences are SNHLY and FYNNEI. V was cut by 4 bases and J by 5 bases, with 11 bases left in between. This CDR3 region has 13 residues. CDR3 amino acids: CASSGGGKTEAFF. The CDR3, as DNA: TGTGCCAGCAGTGGCGGAGGGAAAACTGAAGCTTTCTTT.

The chain uses TRBV19 and TRBJ1-1; D unclear. The length of the CDR3 is 14 residues. Germline V CDR1 and CDR2: LNHDA, SQIVND (reference sequence). The V end was cut by 5 bases, the J end by 0 bases, with 10 bases between. The CDR3 DNA reads TGTGCCAGTAGTGGGCCGGCGATGAACACTGAAGCTTTCTTT. Translation gives CASSGPAMNTEAFF. The whole variable domain, remainder taken from reference TRBV19 and TRBJ1-1, is DGGITQSPKYLFRKEGQNVTLSCEQNLNHDAMYWYRQDPGQGLRLIYYSQIVNDFQKGDIAEGYSVSREKKESFPLTVTSAQKNPTAFYLCASSGPAMNTEAFFGQGTRLTVV.

The genes are TRBV2 and TRBJ2-1, with 11 nucleotides matching TRBD1. The J segment lost 5 bases and the V segment lost 4 bases, leaving 1 base of the junction unmatched. This CDR3 spans 14 amino acids. Germline CDR1 reads SNHLY; CDR2 reads FYNNEI. The CDR3 DNA sequence: TGTGCCAGCAGTGGGGGACAGGGGGACAATGAGCAGTTCTTC. Translated, it gives CASSGGQGDNEQFF.

The chain uses TRBV7-3 and TRBJ2-3, with TRBD2 as a possible D gene (6 bases). The V end lost 5 bases, the J end lost 11 bases, and 17 bases lay between the germline ends. CDR1 and CDR2 from the germline V gene are SGHTA and FQGTGA. The CDR3 is 13 residues long. The CDR3, as DNA: TGTGCCAGCAGCGGCAGTCGGGACTCCAAGCAGTATTTT. It yields the protein CASSGSRDSKQYF.

The chain has TRBV7-9 and TRBJ2-2; D uncertain. V was clipped by 1 base and J by 4 bases, with 10 bases between them. CDR1 is SEHNR, CDR2 FQNEAQ, per germline (reference sequence). The CDR3 covers 15 residues. CDR3 sequence reads: CASSLGSRSTGELFF. Here the CDR3 DNA reads TGTGCCAGCAGCTTAGGATCCAGGTCCACCGGGGAGCTGTTTTTT.

The rearrangement links TRBV6-5 to TRBJ1-1, with TRBD1 identical over 7 bases. V lost 2 bases and J lost 4; bases outside the gene matches: 7. CDR3 length: 15 residues. Germline V gene lookup returns CDR1 MNHEY and CDR2 SVGAGI. CDR3 loop: CASSYLPPGGTEAFF. CDR3 DNA: TGTGCCAGCAGTTACCTACCTCCAGGGGGCACTGAAGCTTTCTTT.

The chain uses TRBV19 and TRBJ1-2; possible D gene TRBD1, 6 bases. This CDR3 spans 13 amino acids. The germline V and J ends were trimmed by 7 bases and 2 bases, with 11 bases remaining between them. The germline gives CDR1 LNHDA, CDR2 SQIVND (reference sequence). This CDR3 is CASTPRGNYGYTF. The CDR3 nucleotides read TGTGCCAGTACCCCCAGGGGCAACTATGGCTACACCTTC.

In nucleotides, the CDR3 is TGTGCCAGCTCCCGAGAGGGTTCCTACAATGAGCAGTTCTTC. Encoded protein: CASSREGSYNEQFF. The chain employs TRBV2 and TRBJ2-1; a weak D match, TRBD2 (5 bases). Germline V gives CDR1 SNHLY, CDR2 FYNNEI. V lost 8 bases, J lost 1 base, and 12 bases lay in between. This CDR3 comprises 14 residues.

The chain combines TRBV30 with TRBJ2-5; 12 nucleotides match TRBD2. The CDR3 runs to 14 residues. Germline V gene data show CDR1 as GTSNPN and CDR2 as SVGIG (reference sequence). V lost 2 bases and J lost 5; bases outside the gene matches: 3. CDR3 sequence reads: CAWSRLAGGETQYF. Here the CDR3 DNA reads TGTGCCTGGAGTCGGCTAGCGGGGGGGGAGACCCAGTACTTC.

The genes are TRBV30 and TRBJ1-6, with D perhaps matching TRBD1 (6 bases). The CDR3 contains 13 residues. Trimming pared 5 bases from V and 8 bases from J, leaving 13 bases between. Germline-derived CDR1 and CDR2 are GTSNPN and SVGIG (reference sequence). The CDR3 loop is CAWSGQFDSPLHF. CDR3 nucleotides: TGTGCCTGGTCCGGACAGTTTGATTCACCCCTCCACTTT. Combining the CDR3 with reference TRBV30 and TRBJ1-6 gives the whole variable domain SQTIHQWPATLVQPVGSPLSLECTVEGTSNPNLYWYRQAAGRGLQLLFYSVGIGQISSEVPQNLSASRPQDRQFILSSKKLLLSDSGFYLCAWSGQFDSPLHFGNGTRLTVT.

The genes are TRBV19 and TRBJ1-6; 12 bases agree with TRBD1. Germline CDR1 is LNHDA and CDR2 is SQIVND (reference sequence). Trimming at V came to 1 base and at J to 7 bases, leaving 2 bases not matched to a gene. This CDR3 has 16 amino acids. CDR3 coding DNA: TGTGCCAGTAGTATAGGGGACAGGGGGCCGAATTCACCCCTCCACTTT. Amino acids: CASSIGDRGPNSPLHF. The entire variable domain, with the rest obtained from reference TRBV19 and TRBJ1-6, is as follows: DGGITQSPKYLFRKEGQNVTLSCEQNLNHDAMYWYRQDPGQGLRLIYYSQIVNDFQKGDIAEGYSVSREKKESFPLTVTSAQKNPTAFYLCASSIGDRGPNSPLHFGNGTRLTVT.

The chain carries TRBV14 and TRBJ2-7, with 7 bases lining up with TRBD1. The length of the CDR3 is 14 residues. V lost 3 bases and J lost 4; bases outside the gene matches: 6. The germline CDR1 and CDR2 sequences are SGHDN and FVKESK. This chain's CDR3 is CASSHVTGRYEQYF. CDR3 nucleotide sequence: TGTGCCAGCAGCCATGTGACAGGGAGATACGAGCAGTACTTC.

The V gene is TRBV5-5, the J gene TRBJ2-5; D is perhaps TRBD2 (6 bases). This CDR3 has 15 amino acids. The germline V and J ends were trimmed by 0 bases and 4 bases, with 13 bases remaining between them. Germline values: CDR1 SGHKS, CDR2 YYEKEE (reference sequence). The CDR3 protein is CASSLVPGEGETQYF. The CDR3 bases are TGTGCCAGCAGCTTGGTTCCGGGAGAGGGAGAGACCCAGTACTTC. Together with reference TRBV5-5 and TRBJ2-5, the CDR3 gives the full variable domain: DAGVTQSPTHLIKTRGQQVTLRCSPISGHKSVSWYQQVLGQGPQFIFQYYEKEERGRGNFPDRFSARQFPNYSSELNVNALLLGDSALYLCASSLVPGEGETQYFGPGTRLLVL.

This rearrangement joins TRBV5-1 to TRBJ2-5, with 9 bases matching TRBD2. This CDR3 region has 17 residues. V lost 0 bases and J lost 0; bases outside the gene matches: 6. The V gene's germline CDR1 is SGHRS and CDR2 YFSETQ. The CDR3 DNA follows: TGCGCCAGCAGCTTGGAAAGGGCGGGGGGGTACCAAGAGACCCAGTACTTC. Translating it yields CASSLERAGGYQETQYF.

The sample holds a few counts of this clone. Other DNA sequences in the same sample also yield this CDR3. This rearrangement joins TRBV7-9 to TRBJ1-1, with 9 bases lining up with TRBD1. This CDR3 is built from 14 residues. Germline V gene sequence: CDR1 SEHNR, CDR2 FQNEAQ (reference sequence). Trimming removed 5 bases from V and 3 bases from J; junction bases left unmatched: 4. CDR3 nucleotide sequence: TGTGCCAGCAGCCTGACAGGGGGGTACACTGAAGCTTTCTTT. Residues: CASSLTGGYTEAFF.